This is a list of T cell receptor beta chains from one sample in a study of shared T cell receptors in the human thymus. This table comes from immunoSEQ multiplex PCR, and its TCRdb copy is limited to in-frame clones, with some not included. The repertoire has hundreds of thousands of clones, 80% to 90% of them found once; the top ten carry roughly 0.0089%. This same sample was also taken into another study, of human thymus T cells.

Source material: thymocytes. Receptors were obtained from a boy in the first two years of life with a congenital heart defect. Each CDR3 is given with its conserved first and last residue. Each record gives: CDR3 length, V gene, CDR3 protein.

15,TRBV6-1,CASSVKDRDRETQYF
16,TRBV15,CATSRGPGTANQPQHF
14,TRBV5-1,CASGGAVGTDTQYF
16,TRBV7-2,CASSNPRLAGVGEQYF
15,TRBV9,CASSPGGRPLYGYTF
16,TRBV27,CASWKTGRGENTEAFF
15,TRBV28,CASSPEKRRRDTQYF
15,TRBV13,CASSLIPPGQDEQFF
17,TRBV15,CATSRPYSGRAYNEQFF
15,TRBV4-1,CASSQISGGTDTQYF
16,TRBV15,CATSRPGGRGQETQYF
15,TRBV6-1,CASSGMAGGAHGYTF
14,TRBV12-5,CASGVKPDTRLQFF
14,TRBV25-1,CASSGRQGARGYTF
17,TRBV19,CASRGPWTDANTGELFF
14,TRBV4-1,CASSQDEGEHGYTF
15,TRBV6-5,CASSTRTSDYNEQFF
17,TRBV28,CASRNKDLRDMNTEAFF
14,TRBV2,CASSKQRGGREQYF
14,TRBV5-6,CASSLDRGGYGYTF
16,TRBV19,CASSTQKIDSNQPQHF
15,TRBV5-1,CASSSGTGKSCEQYF
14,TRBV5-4,CASSHGTSTDTQYF
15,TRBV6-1,CASSTKGDRAYEQYF
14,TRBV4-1,CASSQDLSGQPQHF
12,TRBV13,CASSSPRETQYF
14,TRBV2,CASMEGDYLEKLFF
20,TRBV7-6,CASSHHLEGQANSGANVLTF
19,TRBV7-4,CASSLGKLAGAPNTGELFF
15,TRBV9,CASSKTQGTRNTIYF